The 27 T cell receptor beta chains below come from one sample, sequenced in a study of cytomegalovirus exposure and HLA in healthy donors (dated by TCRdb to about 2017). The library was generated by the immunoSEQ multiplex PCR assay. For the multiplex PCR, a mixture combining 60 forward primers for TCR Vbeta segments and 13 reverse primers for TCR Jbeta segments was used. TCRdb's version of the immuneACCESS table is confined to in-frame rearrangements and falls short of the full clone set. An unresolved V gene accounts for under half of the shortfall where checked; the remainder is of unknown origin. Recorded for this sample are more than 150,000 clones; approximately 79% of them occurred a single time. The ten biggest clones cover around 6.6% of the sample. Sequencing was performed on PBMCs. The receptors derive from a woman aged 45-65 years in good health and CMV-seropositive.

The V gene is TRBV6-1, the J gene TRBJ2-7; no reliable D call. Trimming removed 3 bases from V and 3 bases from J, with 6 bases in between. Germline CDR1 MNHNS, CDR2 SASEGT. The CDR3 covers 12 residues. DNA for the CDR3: TGTGCCAGCAGTGATCCCAGCTACGAGCAGTACTTC. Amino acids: CASSDPSYEQYF.

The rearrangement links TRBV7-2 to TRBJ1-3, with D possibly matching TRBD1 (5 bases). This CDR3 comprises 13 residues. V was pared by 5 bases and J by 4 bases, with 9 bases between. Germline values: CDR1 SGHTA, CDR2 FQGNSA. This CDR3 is CASSAGRGNTIYF. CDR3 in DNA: TGTGCCAGCAGCGCGGGACGGGGAAACACCATATATTTT.

CDR3: CAWFYRAGAFF. The DNA for the CDR3 is TGTGCCTGGTTCTATCGCGCCGGAGCTTTCTTT. The chain employs TRBV30 and TRBJ1-1; no reliable D call. The germline V and J ends were trimmed by 5 bases and 10 bases, with 14 bases remaining between them. There are 11 residues in the CDR3. Looked up from germline, CDR1 is GTSNPN and CDR2 is SVGIG (reference sequence).

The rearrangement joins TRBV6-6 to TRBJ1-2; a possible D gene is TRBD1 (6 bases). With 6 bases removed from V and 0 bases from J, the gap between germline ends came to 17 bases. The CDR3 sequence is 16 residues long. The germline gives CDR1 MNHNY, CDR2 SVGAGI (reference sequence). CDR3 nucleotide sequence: TGTGCCAGCAGCCTATCTACAGGGAGTTCTAACTATGGCTACACCTTC. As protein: CASSLSTGSSNYGYTF.

The CDR3 sequence is CSVVGGGGSSYNEQFF. CDR3 nucleotides: TGCAGCGTTGTCGGGGGCGGGGGGAGCTCCTACAATGAGCAGTTCTTC. The chain uses TRBV29-1 and TRBJ2-1, with TRBD2 identical over 8 bases. Germline V gene sequence: CDR1 SQVTM, CDR2 ANQGSEA. The V and J ends lost 4 bases and 0 bases, in that order; junction bases with no gene match: 8. This CDR3 is built from 16 residues.

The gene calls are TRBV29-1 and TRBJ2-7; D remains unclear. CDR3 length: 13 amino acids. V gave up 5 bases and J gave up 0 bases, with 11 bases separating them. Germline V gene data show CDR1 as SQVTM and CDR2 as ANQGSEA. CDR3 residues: CSVLTESSYEQYF. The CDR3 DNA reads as TGCAGCGTTCTCACAGAAAGCTCCTACGAGCAGTACTTC.

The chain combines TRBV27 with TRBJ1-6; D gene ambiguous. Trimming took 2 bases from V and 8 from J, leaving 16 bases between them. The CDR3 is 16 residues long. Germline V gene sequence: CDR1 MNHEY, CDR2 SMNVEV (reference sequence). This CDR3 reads CASSLQGPGGHSPLHF. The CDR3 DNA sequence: TGTGCCAGCAGTTTACAAGGGCCAGGAGGCCATTCACCCCTCCACTTT.

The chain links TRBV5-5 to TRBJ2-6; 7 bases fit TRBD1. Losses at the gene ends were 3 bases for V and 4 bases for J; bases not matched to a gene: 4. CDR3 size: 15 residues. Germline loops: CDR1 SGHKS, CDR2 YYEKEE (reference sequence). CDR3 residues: CASSSTGLGANVLTF. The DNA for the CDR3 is TGTGCCAGCAGCTCGACAGGGTTGGGGGCCAACGTCCTGACTTTC.

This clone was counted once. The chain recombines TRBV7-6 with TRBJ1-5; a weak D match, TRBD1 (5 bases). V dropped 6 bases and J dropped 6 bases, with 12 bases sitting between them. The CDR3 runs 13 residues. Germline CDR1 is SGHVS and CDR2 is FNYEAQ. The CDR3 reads CASSPGPSQPQHF. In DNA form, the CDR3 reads TGTGCCAGCAGTCCAGGGCCCAGTCAGCCCCAGCATTTT.

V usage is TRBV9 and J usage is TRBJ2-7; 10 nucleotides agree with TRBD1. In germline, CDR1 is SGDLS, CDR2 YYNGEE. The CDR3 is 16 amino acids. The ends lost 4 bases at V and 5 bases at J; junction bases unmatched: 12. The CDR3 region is CASSPHTGTGAHEQYF. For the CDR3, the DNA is TGTGCCAGCAGCCCTCATACCGGGACAGGGGCACACGAGCAGTACTTC.

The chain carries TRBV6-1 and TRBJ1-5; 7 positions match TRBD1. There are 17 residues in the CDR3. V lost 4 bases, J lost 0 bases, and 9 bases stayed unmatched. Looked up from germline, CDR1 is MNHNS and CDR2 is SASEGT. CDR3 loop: CASSGPQGLDSNQPQHF. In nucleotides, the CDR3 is TGTGCCAGCAGTGGGCCACAGGGGTTAGATAGCAATCAGCCCCAGCATTTT.

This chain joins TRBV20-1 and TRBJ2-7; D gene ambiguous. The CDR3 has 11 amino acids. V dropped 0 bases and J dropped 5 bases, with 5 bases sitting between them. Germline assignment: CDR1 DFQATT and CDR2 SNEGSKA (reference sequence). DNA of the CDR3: TGCAGTGCTAGAGATCTAAACGAGCAGTACTTC. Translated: CSARDLNEQYF.

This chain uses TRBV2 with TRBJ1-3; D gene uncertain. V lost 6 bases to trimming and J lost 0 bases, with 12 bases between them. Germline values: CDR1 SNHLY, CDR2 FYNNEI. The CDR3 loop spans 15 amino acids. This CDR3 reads CASSLATVSGNTIYF. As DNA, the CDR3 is TGTGCCAGCAGCCTGGCTACAGTCTCTGGAAACACCATATATTTT. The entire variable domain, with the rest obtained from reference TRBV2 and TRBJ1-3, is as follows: EPEVTQTPSHQVTQMGQEVILRCVPISNHLYFYWYRQILGQKVEFLVSFYNNEISEKSEIFDDQFSVERPDGSNFTLKIRSTKLEDSAMYFCASSLATVSGNTIYFGEGSWLTVV.

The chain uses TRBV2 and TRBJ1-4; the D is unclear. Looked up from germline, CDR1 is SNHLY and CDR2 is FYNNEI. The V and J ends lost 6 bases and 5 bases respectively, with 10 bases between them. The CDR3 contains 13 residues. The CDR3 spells CASSLVANEKLFF. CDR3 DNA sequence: TGTGCCAGCAGCCTGGTTGCGAATGAAAAACTGTTTTTT.

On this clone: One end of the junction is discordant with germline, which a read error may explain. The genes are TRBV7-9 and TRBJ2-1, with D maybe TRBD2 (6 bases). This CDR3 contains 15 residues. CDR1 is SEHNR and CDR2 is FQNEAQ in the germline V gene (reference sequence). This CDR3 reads CSSSLAEQGGNEQFF. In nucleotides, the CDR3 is TGTTCCAGCAGCTTAGCGGAGCAGGGAGGCAATGAGCAGTTCTTC.

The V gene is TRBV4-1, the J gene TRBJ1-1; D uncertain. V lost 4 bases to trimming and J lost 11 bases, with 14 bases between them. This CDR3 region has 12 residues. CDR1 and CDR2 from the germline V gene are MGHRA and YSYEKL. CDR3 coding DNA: TGCGCCAGCAGCCGAAAAGTTGGGGAGGCTTTCTTT. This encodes CASSRKVGEAFF.

This chain's CDR3 is CSVEGGSSNYEQYF. Here the CDR3 DNA reads TGCAGCGTTGAAGGTGGCTCATCCAACTACGAGCAGTACTTC. The V gene is TRBV29-1, the J gene TRBJ2-7; no reliable D call. This CDR3 is built from 14 residues. V was clipped by 1 base and J by 3 bases, with 13 bases between them. CDR1 and CDR2 from the germline V gene are SQVTM and ANQGSEA.

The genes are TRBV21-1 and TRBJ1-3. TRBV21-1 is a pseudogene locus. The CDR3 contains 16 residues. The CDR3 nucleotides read TGTGCCAGCAGCCACCGGGGAGGGAGCAGGGGAAACACCATATATTTT. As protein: CASSHRGGSRGNTIYF.

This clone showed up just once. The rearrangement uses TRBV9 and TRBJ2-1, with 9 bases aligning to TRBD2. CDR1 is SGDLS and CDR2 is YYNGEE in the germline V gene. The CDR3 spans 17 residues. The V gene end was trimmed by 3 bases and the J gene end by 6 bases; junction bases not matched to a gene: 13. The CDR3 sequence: CASSGPRRAGGGNEQFF. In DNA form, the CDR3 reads TGTGCCAGCAGCGGACCCAGGAGAGCGGGGGGCGGCAATGAGCAGTTCTTC.

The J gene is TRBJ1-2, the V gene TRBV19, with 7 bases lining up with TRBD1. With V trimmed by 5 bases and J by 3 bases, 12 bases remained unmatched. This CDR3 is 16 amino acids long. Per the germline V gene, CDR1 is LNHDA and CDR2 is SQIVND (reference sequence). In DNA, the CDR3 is TGTGCCAGTAGTTCCCAATTGACAGGGAATTACTATGGCTACACCTTC. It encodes CASSSQLTGNYYGYTF.

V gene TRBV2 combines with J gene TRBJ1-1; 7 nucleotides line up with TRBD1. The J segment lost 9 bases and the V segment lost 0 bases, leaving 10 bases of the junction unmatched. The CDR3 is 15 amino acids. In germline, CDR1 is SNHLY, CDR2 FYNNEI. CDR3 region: CASSEALGQARKAFF. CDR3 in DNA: TGTGCCAGCAGTGAAGCCCTAGGACAGGCTCGTAAAGCTTTCTTT.

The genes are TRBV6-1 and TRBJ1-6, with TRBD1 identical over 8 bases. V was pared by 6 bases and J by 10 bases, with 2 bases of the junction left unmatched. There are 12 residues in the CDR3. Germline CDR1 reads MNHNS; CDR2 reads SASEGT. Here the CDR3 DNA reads TGTGCCAGCAGACAGGGGGAATCACCCCTCCACTTT. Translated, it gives CASRQGESPLHF.

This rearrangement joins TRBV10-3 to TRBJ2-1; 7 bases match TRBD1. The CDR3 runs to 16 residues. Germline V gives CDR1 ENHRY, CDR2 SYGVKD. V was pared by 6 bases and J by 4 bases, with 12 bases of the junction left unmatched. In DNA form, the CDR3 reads TGTGCCATCAGAAAGAACCCCGGGGACAGTTACAATGAGCAGTTCTTC. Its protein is CAIRKNPGDSYNEQFF.

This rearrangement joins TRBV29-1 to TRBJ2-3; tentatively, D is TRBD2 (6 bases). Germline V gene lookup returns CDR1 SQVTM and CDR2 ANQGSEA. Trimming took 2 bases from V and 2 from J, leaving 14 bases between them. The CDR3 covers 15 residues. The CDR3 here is CSVELAGRLTDTQYF. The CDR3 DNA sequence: TGCAGCGTTGAACTGGCAGGGAGGCTCACAGATACGCAGTATTTT.

DNA of the CDR3: TGTGCCAGCAGCCAACCTAGCGGGGGGCGAAATGAGCAGTTCTTC. Residues: CASSQPSGGRNEQFF. The chain is built from TRBV14 and TRBJ2-1; 11 bases map to TRBD2. This CDR3 has 15 amino acids. CDR1 and CDR2 from the germline V gene are SGHDN and FVKESK. Losses at the gene ends were 2 bases for V and 7 bases for J; bases not matched to a gene: 4.

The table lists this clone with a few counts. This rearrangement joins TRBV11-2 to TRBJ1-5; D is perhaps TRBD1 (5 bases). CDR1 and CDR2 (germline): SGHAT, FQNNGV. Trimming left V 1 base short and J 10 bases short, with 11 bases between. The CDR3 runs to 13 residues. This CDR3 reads CASSLGSGEPQHF. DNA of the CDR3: TGTGCCAGCAGCTTAGGATCGGGGGAACCCCAGCATTTT. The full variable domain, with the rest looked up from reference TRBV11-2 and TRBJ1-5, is EAGVAQSPRYKIIEKRQSVAFWCNPISGHATLYWYQQILGQGPKLLIQFQNNGVVDDSQLPKDRFSAERLKGVDSTLKIQPAKLEDSAVYLCASSLGSGEPQHFGDGTRLSIL.

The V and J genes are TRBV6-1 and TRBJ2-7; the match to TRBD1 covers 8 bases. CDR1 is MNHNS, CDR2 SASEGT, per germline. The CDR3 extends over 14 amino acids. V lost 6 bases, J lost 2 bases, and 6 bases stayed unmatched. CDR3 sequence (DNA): TGTGCCAGCAGCTCCGGGACAGGTACCTACGAGCAGTACTTC. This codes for CASSSGTGTYEQYF.